What follows is one T cell receptor (beta chain) and its context. Its matching antigen is unknown. The data are from a study of radiation and T cells in renal cell carcinoma. Study summary: Nephrectomy followed 15 Gy stereotactic body radiation by 4 weeks.

Study results and limitations: Without pretreatment biopsies, baseline tumor clonotype presence was undetermined.

Trimming cost V 4 bases and J 6 bases, with 12 bases left between them. Germline CDR1 is MNHEY and CDR2 is SMNVEV (reference sequence). The CDR3 is made up of 14 amino acids. Time point described: baseline pretreatment blood. The treatment is: 15 Gy SBRT to primary tumor, nephrectomy 4 weeks later. TCRdb keeps only in-frame clones here, not all; method: immunoSEQ multiplex PCR. The table shows around 140,000 clones, with approximately 87% occurring only once. The J gene is TRBJ2-2, the V gene TRBV27, with D tentatively TRBD1 or TRBD2 (5 bases each). This TCR came from a woman aged 45-65 years with renal cell carcinoma. Sequenced material: blood, taken from a patient whose treatment included radiotherapy and nephrectomy. The CDR3 sequence: CASSWGPDSGELFF. In DNA form, the CDR3 reads TGTGCCAGCAGTTGGGGACCCGACTCCGGGGAGCTGTTTTTT.